The subject of this entry is one T cell receptor (beta chain). Its cognate antigen is unknown. The data derive from a study of graft-versus-host responses after intestinal transplantation. Study details: Tacrolimus plus steroids were given to all recipients for approximately three years, preceded by anti-thymocyte globulin induction. Study-wide results and limits: GvH clones appeared in recipient marrow, some first in ileum or blood.

Germline lookup yields CDR1 MNHEY and CDR2 SMNVEV (reference sequence). CDR3 length: 13 amino acids. Trimming took 3 bases from V and 8 from J; bases not matched to a gene: 3. Sequencing was performed with immunoSEQ multiplex PCR; in TCRdb, only in-frame clones are kept and a portion is missing. This sample has about 37,000 clones; roughly 90% occur once, and the top ten carry about 20%. From the graft tissue, intraepithelial and lamina propria lymphocytes were released through processing. The rearrangement joins TRBV27 to TRBJ1-2; 10 bases map to TRBD1. This specimen consisted of ileum tissue, obtained more than 200 days after intestinal transplant. The clonotype originates from a human patient who received an intestinal transplant, so some T cells may come from the graft donor. The CDR3 reads CASSFWTGGGYTF. The CDR3 coding sequence is TGTGCCAGCAGTTTTTGGACAGGGGGAGGCTACACCTTC.